Shown below are 9 T cell receptor beta chains from a single sample sequenced in a study of early T cells in non-severe SARS-CoV-2 infection. Via MiXCR, TCRdb re-called the 5' RACE reads, giving one row per CDR3 protein. The sample carries some 77,000 distinct CDR3 sequences, about a sixth recorded once. Sequenced material: whole blood. The origin of the receptors is an adult who was a healthcare worker with PCR-confirmed SARS-CoV-2 infection or an uninfected control (not recorded which).

The chain is built from TRBV29-1 and TRBJ1-2, with D hard to call. V was clipped by 8 bases and J by 8 bases, with 24 bases between them. Germline V CDR1 and CDR2: SQVTM, ANQGSEA. The CDR3 is made up of 14 amino acids. The DNA of the CDR3 is TGCAGCTTTCCCCAAGGATCCGGGATTGGCGGCTACACCTTC. It yields the protein CSFPQGSGIGGYTF.

The V and J genes are TRBV5-6 and TRBJ2-7, with no clear D. The CDR3 is made up of 12 amino acids. Germline V gives CDR1 SGHDT, CDR2 YYEEEE. Trimming pared 7 bases from V and 6 bases from J, leaving 14 bases between. CDR3 sequence: CASPHGRLEQYF. As DNA, the CDR3 is TGTGCCAGCCCCCACGGGCGTCTCGAGCAGTACTTC.

This chain joins TRBV5-1 and TRBJ1-1; TRBD1 matches at 8 bases. Germline V CDR1 and CDR2: SGHRS, YFSETQ. Trimming removed 4 bases from V and 6 bases from J; junction bases left unmatched: 5. The CDR3 is 13 amino acids. The CDR3 sequence is CASSTGQGSEAFF. The CDR3 DNA follows: TGCGCCAGCAGCACTGGACAGGGCTCTGAAGCTTTCTTT.

This clonotype was observed a handful of times. The CDR3: CASSARTSNQPQHF. The CDR3 coding sequence is TGTGCCAGCAGTGCGAGGACTAGCAATCAGCCCCAGCATTTT. The V and J genes are TRBV2 and TRBJ1-5; no definite D call. Per germline, CDR1 SNHLY and CDR2 FYNNEI. The CDR3 covers 14 residues. Trimming cost V 4 bases and J 0 bases, with 7 bases left between them.

This chain connects TRBV11-1 to TRBJ2-2; 7 bases are a match to TRBD1. Germline V lookup: CDR1 SGHAT, CDR2 FQDESV (reference sequence). V dropped 3 bases and J dropped 3; count of bases not matched to a gene: 4. The CDR3 contains 15 residues. The CDR3 region has the DNA TGTGCCAGCAGCTTGACAGGGTCGGACACCGGGGAGCTGTTTTTT. Encoded protein: CASSLTGSDTGELFF.

This clonotype was seen only a few times. The chain recombines TRBV29-1 with TRBJ2-3; a possible D gene is TRBD2 (5 bases). This CDR3 is 12 amino acids long. Germline CDR1 is SQVTM and CDR2 is ANQGSEA. Trimming removed 4 bases at V and 2 bases at J, with 7 bases between. CDR3 region: CSVVGVTDTQYF. The CDR3 bases are TGCAGCGTTGTCGGGGTCACAGATACGCAGTATTTT.

The chain recombines TRBV5-4 with TRBJ1-2; D possibly corresponds to TRBD1 (6 bases). The CDR3 is made up of 16 amino acids. CDR1 is SGHNT and CDR2 is YYREEE in the germline V gene (reference sequence). With 7 bases removed from V and 8 bases from J, the gap between germline ends came to 27 bases. The CDR3 bases are TGTGCCAGCTCTCCCGAGGGGTCTCCGATCAGGGGAGGCTACACCTTC. It yields the protein CASSPEGSPIRGGYTF.

This chain connects TRBV7-3 to TRBJ1-5; a weak D match, TRBD1 (5 bases). Germline V gene lookup returns CDR1 SGHTA and CDR2 FQGTGA. Between the trimmed V and J ends, which lost 4 bases and 9 bases, there was a span of 16 bases. The CDR3 loop spans 14 amino acids. Here the CDR3 reads CASSSRVVLGPQHF. The DNA of the CDR3 is TGTGCCAGCAGCTCCAGGGTAGTCCTTGGGCCCCAGCATTTT.

The chain couples TRBV6-5 to TRBJ2-1; D is unresolved. Germline-derived CDR1 and CDR2 are MNHEY and SVGAGI. The CDR3 totals 17 residues. V shed 0 bases and J shed 9 bases, with 21 bases lying between them. DNA for the CDR3: TGTGCCAGCAGTTACTCGACGGCGAGCCTAAGTCGTGGTGAGCAGTTCTTC. Translated, it gives CASSYSTASLSRGEQFF.